The next 21 T cell receptor beta chains were all read from a single sample in a study of CD8 T cells in ankylosing spondylitis. TCRdb ran MiXCR on the 5' RACE reads and lists one entry per CDR3 protein. The data contain 100,000 to 150,000 distinct CDR3 sequences, roughly 11% of them singletons. The sequenced sample was blood, either unsorted or a sorted T cell fraction (not recorded which). The receptors originated from a female donor with ankylosing spondylitis or in good health (not recorded which).

To note about this clonotype: A read error may be the cause here, since a much bigger clone is one base away. This chain links TRBV14 with TRBJ1-6; maybe TRBD1 (5 bases). From germline, CDR1 is SGHDN and CDR2 FVKESK. This CDR3 is 13 amino acids long. CDR3 sequence: CASLNDSPSPPHF. CDR3 nucleotide sequence: TGTGCCAGCCTAAACGACAGTCCTTCACCCCCCCACTTT.

This clonotype was seen ten or more times. The chain carries TRBV7-2 and TRBJ1-3, with D unresolved. The CDR3 is 16 amino acids. Germline V gene lookup returns CDR1 SGHTA and CDR2 FQGNSA. The V gene lost 4 bases and the J gene lost 0 bases, with 13 bases spanning the gap. CDR3 bases: TGTGCCAGCAGCTCCCGACCGGGTGCCTCTGGAAACACCATATATTTT. Encoded protein: CASSSRPGASGNTIYF.

This clonotype was detected many times. This CDR3 is CSVDQRGGTDTQYF. The CDR3 DNA reads as TGCAGCGTTGATCAGCGGGGGGGCACAGATACGCAGTATTTT. The chain uses TRBV29-1 and TRBJ2-3; TRBD2 agrees at 9 bases. This CDR3 has 14 residues. With 3 bases clipped from V and 1 base from J, the junction kept 2 bases outside the gene matches. CDR1 and CDR2 from the germline V gene are SQVTM and ANQGSEA.

This clonotype has at least ten counts. The gene calls are TRBV5-6 and TRBJ2-3; D call uncertain. Germline CDR1 and CDR2: SGHDT and YYEEEE. The V end lost 0 bases, the J end lost 2 bases, and 4 bases lay between the germline ends. There are 13 residues in the CDR3. The CDR3 bases are TGTGCCAGCAGCTTGGGGACCACAGATACGCAGTATTTT. As protein: CASSLGTTDTQYF. Supplemented by reference TRBV5-6 and TRBJ2-3, the full variable domain reads DAGVTQSPTHLIKTRGQQVTLRCSPKSGHDTVSWYQQALGQGPQFIFQYYEEEERQRGNFPDRFSGHQFPNYSSELNVNALLLGDSALYLCASSLGTTDTQYFGPGTRLTVL.

The sample holds many counts of this clonotype. V usage is TRBV24-1 and J usage is TRBJ2-3, with TRBD2 matching over 11 bases. This CDR3 contains 17 residues. Germline CDR1 and CDR2: KGHDR and SFDVKD. After removal of 4 bases from V and 0 bases from J, the junction contained 5 bases not matched to a gene. CDR3: CATSESSGGLSTDTQYF. CDR3 coding DNA: TGTGCCACCAGTGAGTCTAGCGGGGGGCTCAGCACAGATACGCAGTATTTT.

This clonotype showed up many times. The genes are TRBV7-7 and TRBJ2-5, with D perhaps matching TRBD1 (5 bases). Germline V gene data show CDR1 as SSHAT and CDR2 as FNYEAQ (reference sequence). Trimming shortened V by 2 bases and J by 3 bases, and 13 bases separated the two germline ends. The CDR3 length is 15 residues. The DNA of the CDR3 is TGTGCCAGCAGCTTAAGTGTTTCAGGGAAAGAGACCCAGTACTTC. Translating gives CASSLSVSGKETQYF.

Details on this clonotype: This may come from a read error, since a much larger clone is one base off. This chain uses TRBV7-8 with TRBJ2-3; D not resolved. The CDR3 is made up of 12 amino acids. Germline CDR1 is SGHVS and CDR2 is FQNEAQ. The CDR3 loop is CANSLSLDTQYF. CDR3 bases: TGTGCCAACAGCTTAAGTCTAGATACGCAGTATTTT.

This clonotype was seen ten or more times. The rearrangement links TRBV20-1 to TRBJ2-1; 11 nucleotides line up with TRBD2. The V segment lost 5 bases and the J segment 2 bases; nucleotides outside the gene matches: 5. Germline V gives CDR1 DFQATT, CDR2 SNEGSKA (reference sequence). The CDR3 length is 15 residues. CDR3 nucleotides: TGCAGTGCTGAGGGGACTAGCGGAGCCTACAATGAGCAGTTCTTC. This gives the protein CSAEGTSGAYNEQFF.

This clonotype was seen repeatedly, ten times or more. The V gene is TRBV5-1, the J gene TRBJ2-1; 11 nucleotides match TRBD2. This CDR3 is 17 amino acids long. Unmatched junction bases numbered 6, after V lost 4 bases and J lost 0 bases. The V gene's germline CDR1 is SGHRS and CDR2 YFSETQ. The CDR3 sequence: CASSPSSGGSSYNEQFF. The CDR3 nucleotides are TGCGCCAGCAGCCCATCTAGCGGGGGGAGCTCCTACAATGAGCAGTTCTTC.

About this clonotype itself: Sequence at one end of the junction differs from germline and may be a read error. The gene calls are TRBV7-9 and TRBJ1-1; D ambiguous. CDR3 length equals 11 residues. Germline CDR1 reads SEHNR; CDR2 reads FQNEAQ (reference sequence). CDR3 sequence reads: CASSSNSEAFF. Written as DNA, the CDR3 is TGTGCCAGCAGCTCGAACTCTGAAGCTTTCTTT.

This clonotype was picked up many times. The chain carries TRBV10-3 and TRBJ2-3; D gene unclear. The ends were cut back, 6 bases at V and 4 bases at J, with 11 bases in the middle. From germline, CDR1 is ENHRY and CDR2 SYGVKD. This CDR3 contains 13 residues. CDR3 protein: CAISEKAADTQYF. The CDR3 DNA follows: TGTGCCATCAGCGAGAAAGCAGCAGATACGCAGTATTTT.

This clonotype was seen many times. This chain's CDR3 is CSARGFGGRAQNTGELFF. In DNA, the CDR3 is TGCAGTGCTAGGGGGTTTGGCGGGAGGGCCCAGAACACCGGGGAGCTGTTTTTT. The chain combines TRBV20-1 with TRBJ2-2; 9 bases map to TRBD2. Germline trimming cut 3 bases from V and 1 base from J; bases unmatched to any gene: 12. This CDR3 region has 18 residues. Per germline, CDR1 DFQATT and CDR2 SNEGSKA (reference sequence).

This clonotype was recorded at least ten times. The chain joins TRBV12-3 or TRBV12-4 to TRBJ2-5; possible D gene TRBD1, 5 bases. V lost 5 bases, J lost 1 base, and 14 bases lay in between. The CDR3 consists of 15 residues. The CDR3 loop is CASSLSRQPQETQYF. As DNA, the CDR3 is TGTGCCAGCAGTCTCTCCCGACAGCCCCAAGAGACCCAGTACTTC.

A remark on this clonotype: This may be a read error: a much more frequent sequence differs by one nucleotide. J is TRBJ1-1 and V is TRBV14, with 7 nucleotides matching TRBD1. This CDR3 has 15 amino acids. Germline V lookup: CDR1 SGHDN, CDR2 FVKESK. This CDR3 reads CVSSIFQGGNTEAFF. The CDR3 nucleotides are TGTGTCAGCAGCATCTTTCAGGGGGGGAACACTGAAGCTTTCTTT.

This clonotype appeared many times. The chain recombines TRBV6-1 with TRBJ2-2, with D tentatively TRBD2 (5 bases). The CDR3 loop spans 15 amino acids. The germline V gene has CDR1 MNHNS and CDR2 SASEGT. V was cut by 6 bases and J by 2 bases, with 13 bases left in between. Here the CDR3 reads CASSREAVNTGELFF. The CDR3 bases are TGTGCCAGCAGCCGGGAAGCGGTCAACACCGGGGAGCTGTTTTTT.

With respect to this clonotype: One base away lies a much larger clone, so this may be a sequencing read error. This chain's CDR3 is CASSPDSLSPPGYDYTF. Written as DNA, the CDR3 is TGTGCCAGCAGCCCGGACAGCTTATCCCCGCCGGGCTATGACTACACCTTC. The chain uses TRBV5-5 and TRBJ1-2, with D possibly TRBD1 on 6 matching bases. The CDR3 has 17 residues. Germline assignment: CDR1 SGHKS and CDR2 YYEKEE (reference sequence).

The chain carries TRBV28 and TRBJ2-1; possibly TRBD1 for D (5 bases). V gave up 3 bases and J gave up 4 bases, with 16 bases separating them. CDR3 length: 16 amino acids. CDR1 MDHEN and CDR2 SYDVKM come from the germline V gene. The CDR3 spells CASSFDLGALYNEQFF. In DNA form, the CDR3 reads TGTGCCAGCAGTTTCGACCTTGGGGCACTATACAATGAGCAGTTCTTC.

There are many counts of this clonotype. The chain recombines TRBV18 with TRBJ2-1; a weak D match, TRBD1 (6 bases). The CDR3 has 16 amino acids. Trimming shortened V by 3 bases and J by 2 bases, and 14 bases separated the two germline ends. The germline gives CDR1 KGHSH, CDR2 LQKENI. CDR3 loop: CASSPRDTSTYNEQFF. The CDR3 nucleotides read TGTGCCAGCTCACCCCGGGACACCTCAACCTACAATGAGCAGTTCTTC.

There are many counts of this clonotype. The chain has TRBV11-2 and TRBJ2-3; 7 bases agree with TRBD1. The V gene's germline CDR1 is SGHAT and CDR2 FQNNGV. V lost 8 bases to trimming and J lost 2 bases; unmatched junction nucleotides: 10. The CDR3 is 15 amino acids. CDR3 sequence (DNA): TGTGCCAGCGGCGATGGGACAGATAACACAGATACGCAGTATTTT. It yields the protein CASGDGTDNTDTQYF. Full variable domain (remainder filled in from reference TRBV11-2 and TRBJ2-3): EAGVAQSPRYKIIEKRQSVAFWCNPISGHATLYWYQQILGQGPKLLIQFQNNGVVDDSQLPKDRFSAERLKGVDSTLKIQPAKLEDSAVYLCASGDGTDNTDTQYFGPGTRLTVL.

This clonotype was counted many times. This chain uses TRBV20-1 with TRBJ1-3; D is unresolved. From germline, CDR1 is DFQATT and CDR2 SNEGSKA (reference sequence). The CDR3 consists of 15 residues. The ends were cut back, 0 bases at V and 3 bases at J, with 12 bases in the middle. CDR3 DNA sequence: TGCAGTGCTAGAGATCGGGTCAGTAGTGGAAACACCATATATTTT. As protein: CSARDRVSSGNTIYF.

This clonotype was counted at least ten times. The V call is TRBV11-2, the J call TRBJ2-7; D is unclear. From germline, CDR1 is SGHAT and CDR2 FQNNGV. CDR3 length: 14 amino acids. Trimming took off 8 bases at V and 4 bases at J, with 18 bases between the two ends. CDR3 region: CASRSLRKVYEQYF. In DNA form, the CDR3 reads TGTGCCAGCCGGAGCCTTAGAAAGGTTTACGAGCAGTACTTC.